Listed here are 3 T cell receptor beta chains from one sample, sequenced in a study of cytotoxic CD8 clonotypes in ibrutinib-treated CLL. The table came from immunoSEQ multiplex PCR; TCRdb's copy has only in-frame clones and leaves some out. The sample records about 140,000 clones, approximately 90% being singletons. The starting material was PBMCs, obtained after 12 months of ibrutinib treatment. The receptors derive from a human donor with chronic lymphocytic leukemia.

V and J are TRBV4-1 and TRBJ2-1; D is ambiguous. The CDR3 consists of 13 residues. Germline CDR1 and CDR2: MGHRA and YSYEKL. CDR3 DNA sequence: TGCCCAACCCCAGGTAGCTCCTACAATGAGCAGTTCTTC. Its translation is CPTPGSSYNEQFF.

The chain links TRBV5-6 to TRBJ1-5, with 7 bases fitting TRBD1. Losses at the gene ends were 0 bases for V and 6 bases for J; bases not matched to a gene: 6. This CDR3 has 15 amino acids. Germline assignment: CDR1 SGHDT and CDR2 YYEEEE. The CDR3 DNA is TGTGCCAGCAGCTTGGAGAGGGGGCTTTCTCAGCCCCAGCATTTT. It translates to CASSLERGLSQPQHF.

The count of this clone is one. The rearrangement links TRBV25-1 to TRBJ2-1; TRBD1 agrees at 7 bases. CDR1 and CDR2 (germline): MGHDK, SYGVNS. The CDR3 extends over 16 amino acids. V was clipped by 1 base and J by 7 bases; unmatched bases: 10. CDR3 DNA: TGTGCCAGCAGTGAATCCCTGACAGGGCTTCAAAATGAGCAGTTCTTC. Its protein is CASSESLTGLQNEQFF.